A single sample gave rise to the 16 T cell receptor beta chains below, sequenced in a study of T cell responses to AZD1222 COVID-19 vaccine. The assay was immunoSEQ multiplex PCR, and TCRdb's table has in-frame clones only and misses some. The sample comprises roughly 100,000 clones, roughly 90% of which are singletons, and around 8.3% rests with the top ten. The specimen was peripheral blood, collected 28 days after the second AZD1222 dose. These receptors were taken from an adult who received the AZD1222 COVID-19 vaccine.

The rearrangement links TRBV5-1 to TRBJ2-7; 7 positions match TRBD2. The J segment lost 0 bases and the V segment lost 1 base, leaving 4 bases of the junction unmatched. The CDR3 has 15 residues. CDR1 and CDR2 from the germline V gene are SGHRS and YFSETQ. The CDR3 DNA sequence: TGCGCCAGCAGCTTGTTGAGCGGGACCTCCTACGAGCAGTACTTC. This encodes CASSLLSGTSYEQYF.

The chain uses TRBV11-2 and TRBJ2-7; D possibly corresponds to TRBD1 (5 bases). The ends were cut back, 1 base at V and 6 bases at J, with 7 bases in the middle. CDR3 length equals 12 residues. Germline CDR1 is SGHAT and CDR2 is FQNNGV. CDR3 nucleotides: TGTGCCAGCAGCTTAGCAGGGCGCGAGCAGTACTTC. Encoded protein: CASSLAGREQYF.

This chain links TRBV20-1 with TRBJ1-3, with unresolved D. The V gene's germline CDR1 is DFQATT and CDR2 SNEGSKA (reference sequence). The CDR3 totals 12 residues. The V end lost 3 bases, the J end lost 4 bases, and 7 bases lay between the germline ends. The CDR3 DNA follows: TGCAGTGCTAGTGCCCTAGGAAACACCATATATTTT. Protein: CSASALGNTIYF.

The gene calls are TRBV29-1 and TRBJ2-1, with 7 positions matching TRBD2. This CDR3 region has 15 residues. V shed 5 bases, J shed 6 bases, and the junction held 13 bases outside the gene matches. Looked up from germline, CDR1 is SQVTM and CDR2 is ANQGSEA. The CDR3 sequence is CSVSSSGGWANEQFF. The CDR3 DNA reads as TGCAGCGTTTCGTCTTCGGGAGGTTGGGCCAATGAGCAGTTCTTC.

The gene calls are TRBV6-6 and TRBJ2-7, with TRBD1 matching 9 bases. From germline, CDR1 is MNHNY and CDR2 SVGAGI (reference sequence). V lost 5 bases to trimming and J lost 2 bases; unmatched junction nucleotides: 4. This CDR3 region has 14 residues. CDR3 loop: CASSPGQGTYEQYF. The CDR3 nucleotides are TGTGCCAGCAGTCCGGGACAGGGTACCTACGAGCAGTACTTC.

This clone appeared a single time. The chain uses TRBV4-3 and TRBJ2-7; TRBD2 might be the D (5 bases). This CDR3 comprises 17 residues. CDR1 is LGHNA and CDR2 is YSLEER in the germline V gene. Deletions cut 1 base from V and 4 bases from J, with 20 bases between. The CDR3 DNA reads as TGCGCCAGCAGCCAAGGTCGTGGAAGCGGACTTATATACGAGCAGTACTTC. This gives the protein CASSQGRGSGLIYEQYF.

V and J are TRBV27 and TRBJ2-3; D might be TRBD1 or TRBD2, each matching 5 bases. The V gene lost 6 bases and the J gene lost 4 bases, with 17 bases spanning the gap. The CDR3 is 15 residues long. CDR1 MNHEY and CDR2 SMNVEV come from the germline V gene (reference sequence). In DNA, the CDR3 is TGTGCCAGCAGACCCGGGACGCCCGTGGCAGATACGCAGTATTTT. Translated, it gives CASRPGTPVADTQYF.

The rearrangement joins TRBV12-3 or TRBV12-4 to TRBJ1-1; the D gene is possibly TRBD1 (6 bases). Between the trimmed V and J ends, which lost 3 bases and 11 bases, there was a span of 16 bases. The CDR3 spans 13 residues. For the CDR3, the DNA is TGTGCCAGCAGTTTGACCCCAGGGGATACGGCTTTCTTT. This codes for CASSLTPGDTAFF.

This chain links TRBV7-9 with TRBJ2-3, with a possible D match to TRBD1 (5 bases). The ends were cut back, 4 bases at V and 0 bases at J, with 8 bases in the middle. The length of the CDR3 is 14 residues. The germline CDR1 and CDR2 sequences are SEHNR and FQNEAQ (reference sequence). The CDR3 region is CASSSDISTDTQYF. CDR3 bases: TGTGCCAGCAGCTCGGACATTAGCACAGATACGCAGTATTTT.

This chain uses TRBV3-1 (or the pseudogene TRBV3-2) with TRBJ1-6; D may be TRBD1 (5 bases). V lost 1 base and J 14 bases, leaving 15 bases between the germline ends. Germline V gene data show CDR1 as LGHDT and CDR2 as YNNKEL (reference sequence). This CDR3 is built from 14 residues. The CDR3 DNA sequence: TGTGCCAGCAGCCAAGGGGACTCAAACGTGGCCCTCCACTTT. This gives the protein CASSQGDSNVALHF.

This clone was found once. This chain links TRBV5-4 with TRBJ2-2, with 7 bases aligning to TRBD2. J gave up 1 base and V 4 bases, and 7 bases lay outside the gene matches. Germline loops: CDR1 SGHNT, CDR2 YYREEE (reference sequence). The CDR3 length is 16 residues. The CDR3 region is CASSTVAGLNTGELFF. CDR3 in DNA: TGTGCCAGCAGCACCGTAGCGGGCTTGAACACCGGGGAGCTGTTTTTT.

This sequence joins TRBV10-2 and TRBJ1-2; the D is unclear. The CDR3 is 15 residues long. CDR1 is WSHSY and CDR2 is SAAADI in the germline V gene. The V end was cut by 6 bases, the J end by 1 base, with 15 bases between. The CDR3 DNA reads TGCGCCAGCAGCCCGGATCCACAGTTTAACTATGGCTACACCTTC. Its protein is CASSPDPQFNYGYTF.

The V call is TRBV6-5, the J call TRBJ2-1; D is ambiguous. The CDR3 covers 12 residues. Trimming pared 6 bases from V and 6 bases from J, leaving 9 bases between. CDR1 MNHEY and CDR2 SVGAGI come from the germline V gene. As DNA, the CDR3 is TGTGCCAGCAGATCGGACCGCAATGAGCAGTTCTTC. Amino acid sequence: CASRSDRNEQFF.

The chain joins TRBV6-2 or TRBV6-3 to TRBJ2-4; D remains unclear. The ends were cut back, 2 bases at V and 2 bases at J, with 7 bases in the middle. The CDR3 runs 14 residues. Germline CDR1 reads MNHEY; CDR2 reads SVGEGT. This CDR3 is CASSYRRPKNIQYF. The CDR3 bases are TGTGCCAGCAGTTACCGCAGGCCCAAAAACATTCAGTACTTC.

CDR3 nucleotides: TGCAGCGTTGAAGGACGAAATGAGCAGTTCTTC. It yields the protein CSVEGRNEQFF. The rearrangement joins TRBV29-1 to TRBJ2-1; no definite D call. The germline V and J ends were trimmed by 1 base and 7 bases, with 5 bases remaining between them. Germline loops: CDR1 SQVTM, CDR2 ANQGSEA. CDR3 length: 11 residues.

The chain combines TRBV5-1 with TRBJ1-4; D not resolved. V lost 5 bases and J lost 0, with 17 bases in between. The CDR3 consists of 17 residues. Germline lookup yields CDR1 SGHRS and CDR2 YFSETQ. The CDR3 DNA reads TGCGCCAGCAGAAAAATGTTGGGAGGGACAACTAATGAAAAACTGTTTTTT. Translating gives CASRKMLGGTTNEKLFF.